This T cell receptor beta chain derives from a study of response to subunit inactivated influenza vaccine. Trimming stripped 6 bases from V and 4 bases from J, with 12 bases between. Germline V gene lookup returns CDR1 ENHRY and CDR2 SYGVKD. The CDR3 covers 13 residues. TCRdb re-derived calls from the RT-PCR reads in MiXCR, one entry per CDR3 protein. The sample has 400,000 to 650,000 distinct CDR3 sequences; under 8.5% are singletons. This clonotype was counted at least ten times. What it binds is not known. Findings of the study overall: The authors suggested that every seasonal influenza vaccination recruits few new T cells.

The source material was PBMCs from blood, sampled 23 to 25 months after vaccination. The clonotype originates from a man aged 50 to 69 who received an inactivated influenza vaccine. V gene TRBV10-3 combines with J gene TRBJ1-2; TRBD1 is a possible D gene (5 bases). The CDR3 region has the DNA TGTGCCATCAGGGACCGGGACGGCTATGGCTACACCTTC. Amino acids: CAIRDRDGYGYTF.